This TCR beta chain was profiled in a study of T cell responses to AZD1222 COVID-19 vaccine. The assay was immunoSEQ multiplex PCR, and TCRdb's table has in-frame clones only and misses some. The sample yields 150,000 to 200,000 clones, roughly 91% seen once. In the case of this clone: Its specificity is not known.

Study-wide results and caveats: Clonal diversity may have been underestimated in mostly white British donors. Reports indicate that nearly half of spike-specific TCRs are directed at unmutated variant regions. Sampling captured repertoires only after the peak T cell response.

This CDR3 is built from 13 residues. Between the trimmed V and J ends, which lost 4 bases and 3 bases, there was a span of 10 bases. The V gene's germline CDR1 is LGHDT and CDR2 YNNKEL (reference sequence). Both about-4-week and about-12-week second-dose recipients were combined. This TCR derives from an adult who received the AZD1222 COVID-19 vaccine. Sequencing was performed on peripheral blood, taken 28 days after the second AZD1222 dose. V usage is TRBV3-1 (or the pseudogene TRBV3-2) and J usage is TRBJ2-7, with D perhaps matching TRBD1 or TRBD2 (5 bases each). CDR3 DNA: TGTGCCAGCAGCCGGGACGGTAACTACGAGCAGTACTTC. Translated: CASSRDGNYEQYF.